Each of the 23 T cell receptor beta chains below was sequenced from the same sample in a study of OX40 agonist ivuxolimab in advanced cancers. Libraries were prepared by immunoSEQ multiplex PCR; TCRdb keeps only in-frame clonotypes and omits some of them. The profile shows roughly 50,000 clones, approximately 86% of them singletons. The sequenced sample was CD4+ or CD8+ T cells sorted from blood, obtained in a trial of the OX40 agonist ivuxolimab. The origin of the receptors is an adult with an advanced solid tumor such as melanoma, head and neck, liver or kidney cancer.

This rearrangement joins TRBV19 to TRBJ1-3; D call uncertain. Germline assignment: CDR1 LNHDA and CDR2 SQIVND (reference sequence). Deletions cut 1 base from V and 2 bases from J, with 9 bases between. The CDR3 contains 15 residues. CDR3 residues: CASSIGTSAGNTIYF. CDR3 nucleotide sequence: TGTGCCAGTAGTATAGGTACAAGTGCTGGAAACACCATATATTTT.

This clone was observed a handful of times. The V call is TRBV19, the J call TRBJ1-4, with no clear D. This CDR3 is 15 amino acids long. V was cut by 2 bases and J by 2 bases, with 9 bases left in between. Germline V lookup: CDR1 LNHDA, CDR2 SQIVND (reference sequence). For the CDR3, the DNA is TGTGCCAGTAGTATACTACCCGGCACTAATGAAAAACTGTTTTTT. It is translated as CASSILPGTNEKLFF.

The gene calls are TRBV2 and TRBJ2-4, with a weak D call TRBD2 (6 bases). With 6 bases removed from V and 13 bases from J, the gap between germline ends came to 16 bases. CDR1 is SNHLY and CDR2 is FYNNEI in the germline V gene. This CDR3 has 12 residues. CDR3 nucleotides: TGTGCCAGCAGGAGGGGAGGCAGTCCCCAGTACTTC. Amino acids: CASRRGGSPQYF.

The chain carries TRBV7-9 and TRBJ2-5; maybe TRBD2 (6 bases). This CDR3 region has 16 residues. The V end lost 4 bases, the J end lost 4 bases, and 19 bases lay between the germline ends. CDR1 and CDR2 (germline): SEHNR, FQNEAQ (reference sequence). The CDR3 coding sequence is TGTGCCAGCAGCTCATCAGGGACTCGGAGAGGAGAGACCCAGTACTTC. This encodes CASSSSGTRRGETQYF.

The chain recombines TRBV6-4 with TRBJ2-5; TRBD2 matches at 13 bases. Germline CDR1 reads MRHNA; CDR2 reads SNTAGT. V was clipped by 3 bases and J by 5 bases; unmatched bases: 6. This CDR3 region has 16 residues. CDR3: CASSEGTSGVGETQYF. The CDR3 bases are TGTGCCAGCAGTGAAGGGACTAGCGGGGTGGGGGAGACCCAGTACTTC.

The chain is built from TRBV19 and TRBJ1-4; a possible D gene is TRBD1 (5 bases). CDR1 is LNHDA and CDR2 is SQIVND in the germline V gene (reference sequence). The CDR3 extends over 15 amino acids. V lost 8 bases and J lost 0, with 13 bases in between. CDR3 amino acids: CASGGGFATNEKLFF. CDR3 nucleotides: TGTGCCAGTGGGGGGGGGTTTGCAACTAATGAAAAACTGTTTTTT. Filled out from reference TRBV19 and TRBJ1-4, the complete variable domain reads DGGITQSPKYLFRKEGQNVTLSCEQNLNHDAMYWYRQDPGQGLRLIYYSQIVNDFQKGDIAEGYSVSREKKESFPLTVTSAQKNPTAFYLCASGGGFATNEKLFFGSGTQLSVL.

Comments on this clone: This same CDR3 is encoded by further DNA sequences in the sample. The gene calls are TRBV2 and TRBJ1-5; TRBD1 agrees at 8 bases. Germline-derived CDR1 and CDR2 are SNHLY and FYNNEI. V lost 4 bases, J lost 5 bases, and 4 bases stayed unmatched. This CDR3 spans 14 amino acids. The CDR3 loop reads CASSGDRGYQPQHF. For the CDR3, the DNA is TGTGCCAGCAGTGGCGACAGGGGCTATCAGCCCCAGCATTTT.

The rearrangement links TRBV7-2 to TRBJ1-2; no definite D call. The CDR3 sequence is 15 residues long. Between the trimmed V and J ends, which lost 0 bases and 4 bases, there was a span of 12 bases. CDR1 is SGHTA and CDR2 is FQGNSA in the germline V gene. CDR3 sequence (DNA): TGTGCCAGCAGCTTAGCCCCCCATTCCGCCTATGGCTACACCTTC. Its translation: CASSLAPHSAYGYTF.

V is TRBV5-1 and J is TRBJ1-2; D possibly corresponds to TRBD1 (5 bases). Germline assignment: CDR1 SGHRS and CDR2 YFSETQ. V dropped 0 bases and J dropped 3 bases, with 12 bases sitting between them. There are 15 residues in the CDR3. The CDR3 region has the DNA TGCGCCAGCAGCTTGGTCGGGGGATCCTACTATGGCTACACCTTC. Its translation is CASSLVGGSYYGYTF.

The chain recombines TRBV6-5 with TRBJ1-6, with TRBD1 identical over 12 bases. J was trimmed by 10 bases and V by 4 bases; bases with no gene match: 2. CDR3 length: 14 amino acids. CDR1 is MNHEY, CDR2 SVGAGI, per germline. For the CDR3, the DNA is TGTGCCAGCAGTTGGGACAGGGGGCAGTCACCCCTCCACTTT. Translation: CASSWDRGQSPLHF.

This clone came up a few times. This sequence joins TRBV2 and TRBJ1-1; D call uncertain. Trimming took off 6 bases at V and 6 bases at J, with 8 bases between the two ends. The CDR3 loop spans 11 amino acids. Germline-derived CDR1 and CDR2 are SNHLY and FYNNEI. CDR3 amino acids: CASRVAAEAFF. In nucleotides, the CDR3 is TGTGCCAGCAGGGTGGCGGCTGAAGCTTTCTTT.

The V and J genes are TRBV7-2 and TRBJ1-1; possibly TRBD1 for D (6 bases). The CDR3 contains 14 residues. Per the germline V gene, CDR1 is SGHTA and CDR2 is FQGNSA. Trimming removed 5 bases at V and 0 bases at J, with 10 bases between. The chain's CDR3 is CASSPTGLNTEAFF. The CDR3 DNA reads TGTGCCAGCAGCCCAACAGGGCTGAACACTGAAGCTTTCTTT.

This chain joins TRBV5-1 and TRBJ1-4; D gene uncertain. The ends were cut back, 3 bases at V and 0 bases at J, with 9 bases in the middle. Germline CDR1 and CDR2: SGHRS and YFSETQ. The CDR3 has 15 amino acids. The CDR3, as DNA: TGCGCCAGCAGCTCCGGGAGTGCAACTAATGAAAAACTGTTTTTT. Translated: CASSSGSATNEKLFF.

The chain combines TRBV5-4 with TRBJ2-3; D remains unclear. This CDR3 is 15 amino acids long. Trimming pared 4 bases from V and 1 base from J, leaving 13 bases between. Per germline, CDR1 SGHNT and CDR2 YYREEE (reference sequence). This CDR3 reads CASSQDRLGTDTQYF. Written as DNA, the CDR3 is TGTGCCAGCAGCCAGGATCGTCTGGGCACAGATACGCAGTATTTT.

This CDR3 reads CASSFEDTEAFF. As DNA, the CDR3 is TGCGCCAGCAGCTTCGAAGACACTGAAGCTTTCTTT. J is TRBJ1-1 and V is TRBV5-1; D remains unclear. This CDR3 region has 12 residues. Trimming pared 2 bases from V and 3 bases from J, leaving 5 bases between. Germline V gene lookup returns CDR1 SGHRS and CDR2 YFSETQ.

The rearrangement links TRBV5-1 to TRBJ1-2; D perhaps matches TRBD1 (6 bases). The CDR3 spans 17 residues. Germline CDR1 reads SGHRS; CDR2 reads YFSETQ. Trimming took off 4 bases at V and 2 bases at J, with 21 bases between the two ends. CDR3 in amino acids: CASSPNAGTGANYGYTF. The CDR3, as DNA: TGCGCCAGCAGCCCCAACGCCGGGACGGGGGCGAACTATGGCTACACCTTC. The full variable domain, its missing parts supplied by reference TRBV5-1 and TRBJ1-2, is KAGVTQTPRYLIKTRGQQVTLSCSPISGHRSVSWYQQTPGQGLQFLFEYFSETQRNKGNFPGRFSGRQFSNSRSEMNVSTLELGDSALYLCASSPNAGTGANYGYTFGSGTRLTVV.

This chain links TRBV7-6 with TRBJ2-3, with D hard to call. The germline V gene has CDR1 SGHVS and CDR2 FNYEAQ. The CDR3 runs to 16 residues. Trimming shortened V by 3 bases and J by 5 bases, and 18 bases separated the two germline ends. This CDR3 is CASSLWEDDRGDTQYF. CDR3 in DNA: TGTGCCAGCAGCTTGTGGGAAGACGATCGAGGAGATACGCAGTATTTT.

This chain uses TRBV18 with TRBJ1-2; 7 positions agree with TRBD1. This CDR3 contains 14 residues. CDR1 and CDR2 from the germline V gene are KGHSH and LQKENI. V shed 3 bases, J shed 8 bases, and the junction held 9 bases outside the gene matches. The CDR3 protein is CASSPPGQRKGYTF. CDR3 bases: TGTGCCAGCTCACCCCCGGGACAGAGAAAGGGCTACACCTTC.

This clone occurred a few times. The rearrangement uses TRBV7-8 and TRBJ1-6; D is ambiguous. V was trimmed by 6 bases and J by 9 bases, leaving 6 bases between them. The CDR3 length is 11 residues. Germline V gives CDR1 SGHVS, CDR2 FQNEAQ. The CDR3: CASSLSSPLHF. The CDR3 bases are TGTGCCAGCAGTCTTAGTTCACCCCTCCACTTT.

The V gene is TRBV5-4, the J gene TRBJ1-2, with a weak D call TRBD1 (6 bases). Trimming stripped 4 bases from V and 6 bases from J, with 13 bases between. The CDR3 has 13 residues. Germline CDR1 is SGHNT and CDR2 is YYREEE (reference sequence). The CDR3 DNA reads TGTGCCAGCAGCGAGGACAGACTAGATGGCTACACCTTC. Translation: CASSEDRLDGYTF.

The rearrangement uses TRBV5-1 and TRBJ2-2; 8 bases fit TRBD1. Germline lookup yields CDR1 SGHRS and CDR2 YFSETQ. There are 19 residues in the CDR3. The ends lost 4 bases at V and 5 bases at J; junction bases unmatched: 19. CDR3 coding DNA: TGCGCCAGCAGCAAAAAAGGGGGACAGGCCAGCTACGAGACCGGGGAGCTGTTTTTT. This encodes CASSKKGGQASYETGELFF.

The rearrangement joins TRBV19 to TRBJ2-2; no clear D. The V gene's germline CDR1 is LNHDA and CDR2 SQIVND (reference sequence). The V end lost 10 bases, the J end lost 0 bases, and 18 bases lay between the germline ends. The CDR3 contains 16 residues. The DNA for the CDR3 is TGTGCCACCAAGTTTTATGCTGACGCGAACACCGGGGAGCTGTTTTTT. Translated: CATKFYADANTGELFF.

V is TRBV5-1 and J is TRBJ1-4, with D unclear. CDR3 length equals 15 residues. V was trimmed by 0 bases and J by 3 bases, leaving 9 bases between them. CDR1 and CDR2 (germline): SGHRS, YFSETQ. CDR3 region: CASSLALGPNEKLFF. DNA for the CDR3: TGCGCCAGCAGCTTGGCCCTAGGACCTAATGAAAAACTGTTTTTT. Using reference TRBV5-1 and TRBJ1-4 for the parts outside the CDR3, the full variable domain is KAGVTQTPRYLIKTRGQQVTLSCSPISGHRSVSWYQQTPGQGLQFLFEYFSETQRNKGNFPGRFSGRQFSNSRSEMNVSTLELGDSALYLCASSLALGPNEKLFFGSGTQLSVL.